The source of this T cell receptor (beta chain) is a study of T cell responses to AZD1222 COVID-19 vaccine. Study-level results: Among AZD1222 vaccinees, only 5 to 7 were seropositive at baseline. Distributed over spike, vaccine-associated CD4 TCRs predominated at 160-218 and 743-854. The donor group comprised mostly white British people and more females; the analysis possibly underestimated clonal diversity. A reported finding is that nearly half of spike-specific TCRs target unmutated variant regions.

Turning to this clone: Its antigen is unknown.

Generated by immunoSEQ multiplex PCR, the TCRdb table keeps only in-frame clones and is missing some. The sample lists 140,000 to 150,000 clones, about 90% occurring once. Trimming pared 4 bases from V and 6 bases from J, leaving 23 bases between. The CDR3 extends over 16 amino acids. Germline V CDR1 and CDR2: SGHNT, YYREEE (reference sequence). The receptor was isolated from an adult who received the AZD1222 COVID-19 vaccine. The rearrangement uses TRBV5-4 and TRBJ2-7; D may match TRBD1 or TRBD2 (6 bases each). Sample: peripheral blood, taken 28 days after the second AZD1222 dose. CDR3 nucleotide sequence: TGTGCCAGCAGCGGGGGAGTCCGGAGGGACAACCTCGAGCAGTACTTC. Translating gives CASSGGVRRDNLEQYF.